One TCR beta chain is described in this entry. What it recognizes is unknown. The source of the sample is a study of T cell responses to AZD1222 COVID-19 vaccine. In the study overall: Pooled together were second doses at about 4 or about 12 weeks.

Libraries were prepared by immunoSEQ multiplex PCR; TCRdb keeps only in-frame clonotypes and omits some of them. The sample shows roughly 180,000 clones, about nine tenths of them seen only once. The CDR3 contains 12 residues. The V gene's germline CDR1 is MNHEY and CDR2 SVGAGI. V was cut by 6 bases and J by 4 bases, with 9 bases left in between. Study-wide points: Seropositive at baseline were only 5 or 6 AZD1222 recipients.

The V and J genes are TRBV6-5 and TRBJ2-5, with D hard to call. The receptor was derived from an adult in good health. The sample in question was peripheral blood, obtained on day 0 of AZD1222 vaccination. The CDR3 DNA reads as TGTGCCAGCAGGTCGTTAGTAGAGACCCAGTACTTC. It yields the protein CASRSLVETQYF.